These 21 T cell receptor beta chains share one sample of origin, sequenced in a study of blood T cell repertoires in COVID-19. The protocol was immunoSEQ multiplex PCR, while the TCRdb copy is restricted to in-frame clones and leaves out a portion. The table has 70,000 or so clones, around 90% seen once; the top ten hold just over 9%. Input material: peripheral blood. These receptors all stem from a human donor in a cohort sampled during active COVID-19.

The V gene is TRBV18, the J gene TRBJ2-7; 8 nucleotides agree with TRBD1. The CDR3 is made up of 15 amino acids. Trimming at V came to 6 bases and at J to 3 bases, leaving 10 bases not matched to a gene. CDR1 is KGHSH and CDR2 is LQKENI in the germline V gene. In DNA, the CDR3 is TGTGCCAGCTCGCATCAGGGGACAGGTGACTACGAGCAGTACTTC. Its translation: CASSHQGTGDYEQYF.

The V and J genes are TRBV19 and TRBJ2-1, with 14 bases identical to TRBD2. The trim removed 3 bases at V and 7 bases at J, leaving 11 bases unmatched. The germline V gene has CDR1 LNHDA and CDR2 SQIVND (reference sequence). This CDR3 contains 18 residues. In DNA, the CDR3 is TGTGCCAGTAGTATCGACCACGGAGGGACTAGCGGGAGAAATGAGCAGTTCTTC. Translation gives CASSIDHGGTSGRNEQFF.

V usage is TRBV5-1 and J usage is TRBJ2-3; D remains ambiguous. V lost 8 bases and J 5 bases, leaving 15 bases between the germline ends. The CDR3 is 13 residues long. The germline CDR1 and CDR2 sequences are SGHRS and YFSETQ. This CDR3 reads CARERALKDTQYF. The CDR3 nucleotides read TGCGCCAGGGAAAGAGCGCTCAAAGATACGCAGTATTTT.

The chain employs TRBV6-5 and TRBJ1-2, with 8 bases identical to TRBD1. Trimming cost V 6 bases and J 3 bases; bases outside gene matches: 9. CDR3 size: 15 residues. Germline values: CDR1 MNHEY, CDR2 SVGAGI. This CDR3 is CASRPMDRAYYGYTF. Here the CDR3 DNA reads TGTGCCAGCAGACCAATGGACAGGGCATACTATGGCTACACCTTC.

The CDR3: CASSHGGQRGNIQYF. CDR3 sequence (DNA): TGCGCCAGCAGTCATGGAGGGCAGAGGGGAAACATTCAGTACTTC. The rearrangement links TRBV23-1 to TRBJ2-4; D is perhaps TRBD2 (6 bases). TRBV23-1 is annotated as an ORF whose role is uncertain. V was trimmed by 3 bases and J by 6 bases, leaving 15 bases between them. The CDR3 is 15 residues long.

V and J are TRBV11-1 and TRBJ2-5, with D hard to call. This CDR3 is built from 15 residues. Germline V gene lookup returns CDR1 SGHAT and CDR2 FQDESV (reference sequence). With 1 base removed from V and 5 bases from J, the gap between germline ends came to 14 bases. Written as DNA, the CDR3 is TGTGCCAGCAGCTTAGTGCTGGGCGCTGGCGAGACCCAGTACTTC. Residues: CASSLVLGAGETQYF.

The V and J genes are TRBV2 and TRBJ1-5; TRBD1 matches 8 bases. The CDR3 consists of 15 residues. J gave up 4 bases and V 7 bases, and 9 bases lay outside the gene matches. Germline loops: CDR1 SNHLY, CDR2 FYNNEI. The CDR3, as DNA: TGTGCCAGCAACCTACAGGGGGGAAGTAATCAGCCCCAGCATTTT. Its translation: CASNLQGGSNQPQHF.

The rearrangement links TRBV3-1 (or the pseudogene TRBV3-2) to TRBJ2-1; 8 positions agree with TRBD2. Trimming removed 5 bases from V and 12 bases from J; junction bases left unmatched: 12. The CDR3 covers 14 residues. CDR1 LGHDT and CDR2 YNNKEL come from the germline V gene (reference sequence). The chain's CDR3 is CASSSPAGVPGQFF. The CDR3 nucleotides read TGTGCCAGCAGCTCTCCAGCGGGAGTTCCGGGGCAGTTCTTC.

The chain combines TRBV19 with TRBJ1-1, with 9 bases that match TRBD1. V was clipped by 4 bases and J by 1 base; unmatched bases: 7. This CDR3 is 16 amino acids long. Germline loops: CDR1 LNHDA, CDR2 SQIVND (reference sequence). The CDR3 is CASSTGTGWRNTEAFF. The DNA of the CDR3 is TGTGCCAGTAGTACCGGGACAGGGTGGAGGAACACTGAAGCTTTCTTT.

The table lists this clone with a count of one. An end of the junction does not agree with germline; a read error may underlie this. The J gene is TRBJ2-6, the V gene TRBV27, with D possibly matching TRBD1 (6 bases). Germline assignment: CDR1 MNHEY and CDR2 SMNVEV (reference sequence). This CDR3 is built from 18 residues. The CDR3 DNA sequence: TGTGCCAGCAGTTTGATTGGGGACACCCTTCCTGGCGCCAACGTCCTGACTTTC. The encoded protein is CASSLIGDTLPGANVLTF.

The chain is built from TRBV19 and TRBJ1-1; D not resolved. CDR3 length: 13 residues. Per germline, CDR1 LNHDA and CDR2 SQIVND (reference sequence). Trimming shortened V by 4 bases and J by 2 bases, and 8 bases separated the two germline ends. CDR3 amino acids: CASSTSLNTEAFF. CDR3 sequence (DNA): TGTGCCAGTAGTACTAGCTTAAACACTGAAGCTTTCTTT.

The gene calls are TRBV28 and TRBJ2-5; D may be TRBD1 (5 bases). The V gene's germline CDR1 is MDHEN and CDR2 SYDVKM. This CDR3 is 14 amino acids long. Trimming removed 4 bases from V and 5 bases from J, with 14 bases in between. This CDR3 is CASSSRVVMETQYF. CDR3 nucleotide sequence: TGTGCCAGCAGTTCCAGGGTAGTAATGGAGACCCAGTACTTC.

CDR3: CASSQEASGSWDEQFF. The CDR3 DNA follows: TGTGCCAGCAGCCAAGAAGCTAGCGGGAGCTGGGATGAGCAGTTCTTC. The chain employs TRBV3-1 (or the pseudogene TRBV3-2) and TRBJ2-1; 10 nucleotides line up with TRBD2. Germline assignment: CDR1 LGHDT and CDR2 YNNKEL (reference sequence). The length of the CDR3 is 16 residues. With V trimmed by 0 bases and J by 8 bases, 7 bases remained unmatched.

This clone was counted a few times. The gene calls are TRBV9 and TRBJ2-1, with a weak D call TRBD2 (5 bases). The CDR3 consists of 15 residues. Germline V lookup: CDR1 SGDLS, CDR2 YYNGEE. Trimming took 4 bases from V and 2 from J, leaving 13 bases between them. The CDR3 DNA reads as TGTGCCAGCAGCCAAAGCGGAGCCCCCTACAATGAGCAGTTCTTC. Protein product: CASSQSGAPYNEQFF. Looking up the rest from reference TRBV9 and TRBJ2-1 gives the full variable domain: DSGVTQTPKHLITATGQRVTLRCSPRSGDLSVYWYQQSLDQGLQFLIQYYNGEERAKGNILERFSAQQFPDLHSELNLSSLELGDSALYFCASSQSGAPYNEQFFGPGTRLTVL.

The chain carries TRBV7-9 and TRBJ1-1; 10 positions agree with TRBD1. The CDR3 has 18 amino acids. V dropped 5 bases and J dropped 4; count of bases not matched to a gene: 16. Per germline, CDR1 SEHNR and CDR2 FQNEAQ (reference sequence). The CDR3 loop is CASSAGRPGQGQGTEAFF. CDR3 bases: TGTGCCAGCAGCGCCGGGAGACCGGGACAGGGGCAGGGCACTGAAGCTTTCTTT.

The chain is built from TRBV27 and TRBJ2-7; TRBD2 aligns across 9 bases. Germline CDR1 MNHEY, CDR2 SMNVEV (reference sequence). The CDR3 is 15 residues long. The ends lost 6 bases at V and 3 bases at J; junction bases unmatched: 9. The CDR3 DNA is TGTGCCAGCAGCCCGGGGGTAGCGGGAGTCTACGAGCAGTACTTC. Amino acids: CASSPGVAGVYEQYF.

The chain recombines TRBV14 with TRBJ1-6, with 7 bases lining up with TRBD1. J gave up 8 bases and V 0 bases, and 4 bases lay outside the gene matches. The CDR3 runs to 15 residues. Germline CDR1 is SGHDN and CDR2 is FVKESK. This chain's CDR3 is CASSQETGIYSPLHF. The DNA for the CDR3 is TGTGCCAGCAGCCAAGAGACAGGGATTTATTCACCCCTCCACTTT.

The chain carries TRBV9 and TRBJ2-2, with 12 bases that match TRBD2. After removal of 0 bases from V and 4 bases from J, the junction contained 4 bases not matched to a gene. Germline V gene sequence: CDR1 SGDLS, CDR2 YYNGEE. This CDR3 has 17 residues. Here the CDR3 DNA reads TGTGCCAGCAGCGTAGCGACTAGCGGGAGAACCACCGGGGAGCTGTTTTTT. As protein: CASSVATSGRTTGELFF. The whole variable domain, remainder taken from reference TRBV9 and TRBJ2-2, is DSGVTQTPKHLITATGQRVTLRCSPRSGDLSVYWYQQSLDQGLQFLIQYYNGEERAKGNILERFSAQQFPDLHSELNLSSLELGDSALYFCASSVATSGRTTGELFFGEGSRLTVL.

The chain joins TRBV9 to TRBJ2-7, with TRBD1 matching 12 bases. Germline assignment: CDR1 SGDLS and CDR2 YYNGEE. After removal of 4 bases from V and 3 bases from J, the junction contained 5 bases not matched to a gene. The CDR3 loop spans 15 amino acids. CDR3 nucleotide sequence: TGTGCCAGCAGCCCGGGGACAGGGGGCGTCTACGAGCAGTACTTC. Protein sequence: CASSPGTGGVYEQYF.

V and J are TRBV4-3 and TRBJ2-5, with TRBD2 matching over 10 bases. In germline, CDR1 is LGHNA, CDR2 YSLEER. This CDR3 has 18 amino acids. J gave up 5 bases and V 0 bases, and 12 bases lay outside the gene matches. CDR3 amino acids: CASSQDGLASGRGETQYF. DNA of the CDR3: TGCGCCAGCAGCCAAGATGGGTTGGCTAGCGGGAGAGGGGAGACCCAGTACTTC.

CDR3 sequence: CAGIAGVNLREQFF. The CDR3 DNA reads as TGTGCCGGGATAGCGGGAGTGAATTTGCGTGAGCAGTTCTTC. The V and J genes are TRBV30 and TRBJ2-1; 9 positions agree with TRBD2. The V gene's germline CDR1 is GTSNPN and CDR2 SVGIG (reference sequence). V gave up 8 bases and J gave up 9 bases; unmatched junction bases: 14. The length of the CDR3 is 14 residues.